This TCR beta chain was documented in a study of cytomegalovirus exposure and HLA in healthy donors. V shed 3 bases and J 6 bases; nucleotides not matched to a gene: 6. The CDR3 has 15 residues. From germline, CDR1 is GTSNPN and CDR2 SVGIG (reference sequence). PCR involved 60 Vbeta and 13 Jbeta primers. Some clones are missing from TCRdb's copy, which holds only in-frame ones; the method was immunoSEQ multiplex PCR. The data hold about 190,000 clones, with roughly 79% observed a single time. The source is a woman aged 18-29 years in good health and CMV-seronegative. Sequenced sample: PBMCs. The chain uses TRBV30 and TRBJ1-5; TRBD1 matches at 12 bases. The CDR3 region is CAWRDGTGGGQPQHF. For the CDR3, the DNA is TGTGCCTGGAGGGACGGGACAGGGGGCGGTCAGCCCCAGCATTTT.